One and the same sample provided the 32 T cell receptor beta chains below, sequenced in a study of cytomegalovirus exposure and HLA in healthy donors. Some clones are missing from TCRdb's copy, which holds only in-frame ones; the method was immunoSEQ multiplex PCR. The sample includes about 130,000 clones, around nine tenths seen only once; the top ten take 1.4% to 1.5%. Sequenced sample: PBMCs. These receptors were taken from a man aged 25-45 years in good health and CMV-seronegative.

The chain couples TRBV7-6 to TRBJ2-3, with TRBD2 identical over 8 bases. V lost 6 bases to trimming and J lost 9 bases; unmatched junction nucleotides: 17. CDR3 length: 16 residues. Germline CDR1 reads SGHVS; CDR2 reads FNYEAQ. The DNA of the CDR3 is TGTGCCAGCAGTCCTACCTTAGCCGCGGGCGGGGGGACGCAGTATTTT. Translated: CASSPTLAAGGGTQYF. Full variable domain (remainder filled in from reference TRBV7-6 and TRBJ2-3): GAGVSQSPRYKVTKRGQDVALRCDPISGHVSLYWYRQALGQGPEFLTYFNYEAQQDKSGLPNDRFSAERPEGSISTLTIQRTEQRDSAMYRCASSPTLAAGGGTQYFGPGTRLTVL.

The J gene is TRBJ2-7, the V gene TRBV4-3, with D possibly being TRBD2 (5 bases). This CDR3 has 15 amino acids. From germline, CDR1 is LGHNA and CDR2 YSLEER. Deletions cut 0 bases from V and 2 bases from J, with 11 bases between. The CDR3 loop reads CASSQDKTTTYEQYF. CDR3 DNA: TGCGCCAGCAGCCAAGATAAGACTACGACCTACGAGCAGTACTTC.

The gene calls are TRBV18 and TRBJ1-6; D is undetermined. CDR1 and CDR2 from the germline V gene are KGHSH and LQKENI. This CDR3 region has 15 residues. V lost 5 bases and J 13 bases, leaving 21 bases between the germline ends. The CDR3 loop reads CASSLNGRTSPPLHF. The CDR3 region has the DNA TGTGCCAGCTCATTAAATGGCAGAACCTCGCCGCCCCTCCACTTT.

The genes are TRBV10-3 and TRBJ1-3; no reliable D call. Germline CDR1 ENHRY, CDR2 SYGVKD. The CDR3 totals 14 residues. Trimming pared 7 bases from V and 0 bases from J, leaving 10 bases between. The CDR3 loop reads CAIKAGLSGNTIYF. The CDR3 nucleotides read TGTGCCATCAAGGCAGGACTCTCTGGAAACACCATATATTTT.

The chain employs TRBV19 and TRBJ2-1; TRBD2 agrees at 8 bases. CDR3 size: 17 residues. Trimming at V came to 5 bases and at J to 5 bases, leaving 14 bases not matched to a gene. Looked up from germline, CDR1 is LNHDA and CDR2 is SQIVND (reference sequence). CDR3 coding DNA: TGTGCCAGTAGTTTATTCAGCGGGGGAGGTTCTCACAATGAGCAGTTCTTC. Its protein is CASSLFSGGGSHNEQFF.

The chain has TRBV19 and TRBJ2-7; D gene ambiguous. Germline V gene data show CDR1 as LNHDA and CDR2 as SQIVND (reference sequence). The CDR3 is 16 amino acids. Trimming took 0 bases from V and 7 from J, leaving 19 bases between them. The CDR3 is CASSIDPRQVRGEQYF. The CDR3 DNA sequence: TGTGCCAGTAGTATAGACCCCAGGCAGGTACGTGGAGAGCAGTACTTC.

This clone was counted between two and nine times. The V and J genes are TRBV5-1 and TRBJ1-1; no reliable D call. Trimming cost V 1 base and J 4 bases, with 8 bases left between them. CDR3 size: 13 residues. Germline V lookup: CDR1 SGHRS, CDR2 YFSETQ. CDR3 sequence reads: CASSLIGSTEAFF. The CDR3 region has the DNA TGCGCCAGCAGCTTGATTGGGAGCACTGAAGCTTTCTTT.

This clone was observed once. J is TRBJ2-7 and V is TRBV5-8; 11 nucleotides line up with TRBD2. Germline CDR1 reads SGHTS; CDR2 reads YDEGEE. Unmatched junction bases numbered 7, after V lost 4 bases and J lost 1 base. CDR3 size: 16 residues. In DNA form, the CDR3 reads TGTGCCAGCAGCCCGGGACTAGCGGACTTGTCCTACGAGCAGTACTTC. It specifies CASSPGLADLSYEQYF.

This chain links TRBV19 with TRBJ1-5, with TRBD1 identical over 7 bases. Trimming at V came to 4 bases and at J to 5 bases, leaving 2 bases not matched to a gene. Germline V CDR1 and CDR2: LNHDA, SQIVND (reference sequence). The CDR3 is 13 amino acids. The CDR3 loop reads CASSKQGYQPQHF. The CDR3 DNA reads TGTGCCAGTAGTAAACAGGGGTATCAGCCCCAGCATTTT.

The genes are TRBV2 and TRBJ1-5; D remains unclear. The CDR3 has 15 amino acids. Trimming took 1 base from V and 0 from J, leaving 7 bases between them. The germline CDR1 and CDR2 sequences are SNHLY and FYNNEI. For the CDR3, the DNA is TGTGCCAGCAGTGAAGGACTCTATAGCAATCAGCCCCAGCATTTT. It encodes CASSEGLYSNQPQHF.

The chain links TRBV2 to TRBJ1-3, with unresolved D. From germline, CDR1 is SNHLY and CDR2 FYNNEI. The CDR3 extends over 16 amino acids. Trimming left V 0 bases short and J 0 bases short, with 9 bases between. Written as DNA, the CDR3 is TGTGCCAGCAGTGAAGCCGCCAAGAGCTCTGGAAACACCATATATTTT. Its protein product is CASSEAAKSSGNTIYF.

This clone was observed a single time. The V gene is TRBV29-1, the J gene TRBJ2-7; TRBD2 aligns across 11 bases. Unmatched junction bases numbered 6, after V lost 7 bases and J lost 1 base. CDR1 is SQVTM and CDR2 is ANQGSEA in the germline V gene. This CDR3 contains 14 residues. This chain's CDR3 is CSALGTSGSYEQYF. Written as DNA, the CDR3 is TGCAGCGCCCTCGGGACTAGCGGTTCCTACGAGCAGTACTTC.

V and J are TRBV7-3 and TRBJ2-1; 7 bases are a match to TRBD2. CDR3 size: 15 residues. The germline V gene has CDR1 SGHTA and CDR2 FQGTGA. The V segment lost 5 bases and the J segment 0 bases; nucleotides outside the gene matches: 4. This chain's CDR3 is CASSLGLSSYNEQFF. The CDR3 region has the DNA TGTGCCAGCAGCCTGGGACTAAGCTCCTACAATGAGCAGTTCTTC.

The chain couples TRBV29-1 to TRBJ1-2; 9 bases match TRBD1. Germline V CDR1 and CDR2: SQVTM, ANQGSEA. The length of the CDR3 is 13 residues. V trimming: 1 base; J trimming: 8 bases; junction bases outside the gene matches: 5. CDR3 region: CSVEGSGTGGYTF. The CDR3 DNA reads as TGCAGCGTTGAAGGATCCGGGACAGGGGGCTACACCTTC.

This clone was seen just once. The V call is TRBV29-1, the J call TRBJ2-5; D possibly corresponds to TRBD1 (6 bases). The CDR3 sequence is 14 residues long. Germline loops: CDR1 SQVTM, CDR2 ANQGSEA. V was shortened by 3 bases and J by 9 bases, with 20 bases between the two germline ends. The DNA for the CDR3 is TGCAGCGTTGATAGTAAAGGGGGTTTCGAATCCCAGTACTTC. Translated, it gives CSVDSKGGFESQYF.

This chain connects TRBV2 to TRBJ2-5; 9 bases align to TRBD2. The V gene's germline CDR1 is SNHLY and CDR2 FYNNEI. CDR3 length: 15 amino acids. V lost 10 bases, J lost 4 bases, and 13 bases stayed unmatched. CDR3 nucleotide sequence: TGTGCCACCGCGTTAGCGGGAGCCGAGGGAGAGACCCAGTACTTC. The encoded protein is CATALAGAEGETQYF.

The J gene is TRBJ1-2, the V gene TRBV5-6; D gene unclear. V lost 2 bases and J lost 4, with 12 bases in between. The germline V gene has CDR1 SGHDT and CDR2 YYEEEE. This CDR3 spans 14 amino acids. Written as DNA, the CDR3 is TGTGCCAGCAGCTTTCGATCTTTCGGCTATGGCTACACCTTC. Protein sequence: CASSFRSFGYGYTF.

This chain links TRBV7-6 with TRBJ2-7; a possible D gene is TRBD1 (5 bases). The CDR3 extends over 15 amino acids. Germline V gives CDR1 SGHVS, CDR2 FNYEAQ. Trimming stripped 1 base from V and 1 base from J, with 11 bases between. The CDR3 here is CASSLEAGPSYEQYF. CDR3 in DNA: TGTGCCAGCAGCTTAGAAGCAGGGCCATCCTACGAGCAGTACTTC. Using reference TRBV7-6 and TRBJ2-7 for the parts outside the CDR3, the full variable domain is GAGVSQSPRYKVTKRGQDVALRCDPISGHVSLYWYRQALGQGPEFLTYFNYEAQQDKSGLPNDRFSAERPEGSISTLTIQRTEQRDSAMYRCASSLEAGPSYEQYFGPGTRLTVT.

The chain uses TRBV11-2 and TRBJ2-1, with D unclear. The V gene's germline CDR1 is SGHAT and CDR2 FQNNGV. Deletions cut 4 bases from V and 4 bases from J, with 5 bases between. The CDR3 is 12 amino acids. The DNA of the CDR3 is TGTGCCAGCAGCTCTCAGTACAATGAGCAGTTCTTC. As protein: CASSSQYNEQFF.

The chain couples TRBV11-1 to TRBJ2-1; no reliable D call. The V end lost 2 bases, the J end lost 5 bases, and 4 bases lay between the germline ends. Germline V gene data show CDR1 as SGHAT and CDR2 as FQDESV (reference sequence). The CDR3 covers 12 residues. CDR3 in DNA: TGTGCCAGCAGCTTAACAGACAATGAGCAGTTCTTC. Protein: CASSLTDNEQFF.

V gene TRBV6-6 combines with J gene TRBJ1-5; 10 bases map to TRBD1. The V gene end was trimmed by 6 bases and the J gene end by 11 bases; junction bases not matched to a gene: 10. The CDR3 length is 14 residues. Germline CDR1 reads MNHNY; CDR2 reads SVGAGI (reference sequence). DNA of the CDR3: TGTGCCAGCAGCAGTCCGGGACAGGGGAAAGCCCAGCATTTT. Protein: CASSSPGQGKAQHF.

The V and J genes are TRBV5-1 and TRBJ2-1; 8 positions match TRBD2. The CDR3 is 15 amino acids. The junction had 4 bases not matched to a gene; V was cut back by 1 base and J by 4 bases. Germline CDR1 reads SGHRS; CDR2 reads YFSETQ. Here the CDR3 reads CASSLTSGKYNEQFF. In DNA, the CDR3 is TGCGCCAGCAGCTTGACTAGCGGAAAATACAATGAGCAGTTCTTC.

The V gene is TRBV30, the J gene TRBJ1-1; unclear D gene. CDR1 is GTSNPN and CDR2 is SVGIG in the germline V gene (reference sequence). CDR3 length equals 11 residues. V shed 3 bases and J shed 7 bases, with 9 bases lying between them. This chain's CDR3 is CAWRGGREAFF. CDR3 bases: TGTGCCTGGAGAGGAGGACGTGAAGCTTTCTTT. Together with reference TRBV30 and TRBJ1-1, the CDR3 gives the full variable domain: SQTIHQWPATLVQPVGSPLSLECTVEGTSNPNLYWYRQAAGRGLQLLFYSVGIGQISSEVPQNLSASRPQDRQFILSSKKLLLSDSGFYLCAWRGGREAFFGQGTRLTVV.

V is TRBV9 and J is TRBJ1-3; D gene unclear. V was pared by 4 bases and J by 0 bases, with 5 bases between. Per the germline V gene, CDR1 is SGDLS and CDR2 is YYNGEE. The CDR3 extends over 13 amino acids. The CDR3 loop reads CASSLYSGNTIYF. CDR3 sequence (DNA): TGTGCCAGCAGCCTATACTCTGGAAACACCATATATTTT.

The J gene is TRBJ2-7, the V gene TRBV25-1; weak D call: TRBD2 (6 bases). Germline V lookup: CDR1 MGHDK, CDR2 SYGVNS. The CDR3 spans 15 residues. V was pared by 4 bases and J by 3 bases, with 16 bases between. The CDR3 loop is CASSGGTPGNYEQYF. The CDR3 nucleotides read TGTGCCAGCAGTGGCGGGACCCCGGGGAACTACGAGCAGTACTTC.

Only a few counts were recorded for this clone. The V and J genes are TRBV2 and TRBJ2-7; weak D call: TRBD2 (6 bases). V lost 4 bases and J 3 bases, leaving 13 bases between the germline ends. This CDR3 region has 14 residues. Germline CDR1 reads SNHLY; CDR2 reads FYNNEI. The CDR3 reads CASSVRTTNYEQYF. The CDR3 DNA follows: TGTGCCAGCAGTGTGCGGACTACAAACTACGAGCAGTACTTC.

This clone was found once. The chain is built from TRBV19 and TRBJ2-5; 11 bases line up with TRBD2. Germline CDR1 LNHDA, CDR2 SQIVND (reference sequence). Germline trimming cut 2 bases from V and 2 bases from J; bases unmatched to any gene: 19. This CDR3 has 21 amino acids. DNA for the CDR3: TGTGCCAGTAGTATAACGGGCCTGACTAGCGGGACTCCAATAACACAAGAGACCCAGTACTTC. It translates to CASSITGLTSGTPITQETQYF.

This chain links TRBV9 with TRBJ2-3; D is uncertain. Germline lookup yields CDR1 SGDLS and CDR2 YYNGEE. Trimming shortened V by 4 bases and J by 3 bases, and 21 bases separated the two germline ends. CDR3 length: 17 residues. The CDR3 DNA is TGTGCCAGCAGCCGTAGTATAGGAGTGGTTAGGACAGATACGCAGTATTTT. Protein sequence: CASSRSIGVVRTDTQYF.

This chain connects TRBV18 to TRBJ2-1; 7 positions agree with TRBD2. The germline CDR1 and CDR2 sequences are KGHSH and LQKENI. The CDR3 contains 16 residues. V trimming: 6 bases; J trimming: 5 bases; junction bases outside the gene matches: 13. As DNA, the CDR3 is TGTGCCAGCTCTCTCAAGGGGAGCGGGGATAACAATGAGCAGTTCTTC. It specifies CASSLKGSGDNNEQFF.

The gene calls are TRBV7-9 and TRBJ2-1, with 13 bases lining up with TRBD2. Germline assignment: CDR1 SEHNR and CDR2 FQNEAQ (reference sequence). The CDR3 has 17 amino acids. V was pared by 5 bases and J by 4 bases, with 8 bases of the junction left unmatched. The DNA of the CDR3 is TGTGCCAGCAGCCTCGGACTAGCGGGAGAGAGGTACAATGAGCAGTTCTTC. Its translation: CASSLGLAGERYNEQFF. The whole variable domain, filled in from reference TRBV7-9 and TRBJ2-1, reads DTGVSQNPRHKITKRGQNVTFRCDPISEHNRLYWYRQTLGQGPEFLTYFQNEAQLEKSRLLSDRFSAERPKGSFSTLEIQRTEQGDSAMYLCASSLGLAGERYNEQFFGPGTRLTVL.

For the CDR3, the DNA is TGTGCCAGCAGTGCAGGGCAGAGACAAGAGACCCAGTACTTC. Encoded protein: CASSAGQRQETQYF. The chain combines TRBV2 with TRBJ2-5; tentatively, D is TRBD1 (5 bases). The CDR3 spans 14 residues. CDR1 and CDR2 from the germline V gene are SNHLY and FYNNEI. V was cut by 4 bases and J by 2 bases, with 11 bases left in between. Together with reference TRBV2 and TRBJ2-5, the CDR3 gives the full variable domain: EPEVTQTPSHQVTQMGQEVILRCVPISNHLYFYWYRQILGQKVEFLVSFYNNEISEKSEIFDDQFSVERPDGSNFTLKIRSTKLEDSAMYFCASSAGQRQETQYFGPGTRLLVL.

The CDR3 is CASSLGQTYNEQFF. CDR3 coding DNA: TGCGCCAGCAGCTTGGGCCAGACCTACAATGAGCAGTTCTTC. The V and J genes are TRBV5-1 and TRBJ2-1; D remains unclear. This CDR3 is built from 14 residues. Germline-derived CDR1 and CDR2 are SGHRS and YFSETQ. Trimming removed 0 bases at V and 2 bases at J, with 6 bases between.